The 13 T cell receptor beta chains below all came from one sample that was sequenced in a study of blood T cells in healthy people across ages. For the second PCR, which ran for roughly 6 to 11 cycles, a sample-barcoded 5' primer and a J-beta primer mix were used. TCRdb redid the calling of the 5' RACE reads with MiXCR, one entry per CDR3 protein. This table has 1 million to 1.2 million distinct CDR3 sequences, more than 30% appearing once. Material for sequencing was blood. The receptor source for this set is a man aged 18 to 30 in good health.

This clonotype has more than one count but fewer than ten. This chain joins TRBV28 and TRBJ1-2; D possibly corresponds to TRBD1 (5 bases). The germline V gene encodes CDR1 MDHEN and CDR2 SYDVKM. V lost 7 bases to trimming and J lost 8 bases, with 20 bases between them. This CDR3 is 14 amino acids long. CDR3 sequence: CASTSWGSGRGYTF. For the CDR3, the DNA is TGTGCCAGCACCTCATGGGGGTCCGGTCGGGGCTACACCTTC.

This clonotype was detected only a few times. The chain uses TRBV20-1 and TRBJ2-3; 7 nucleotides agree with TRBD1. After removal of 4 bases from V and 1 base from J, the junction contained 5 bases not matched to a gene. Looked up from germline, CDR1 is DFQATT and CDR2 is SNEGSKA (reference sequence). The CDR3 spans 14 residues. The CDR3, as DNA: TGCAGTGCTACCCCCGGGACAGGCACAGATACGCAGTATTTT. Protein sequence: CSATPGTGTDTQYF.

The V gene is TRBV29-1, the J gene TRBJ2-2; possibly TRBD2 for D (6 bases). In germline, CDR1 is SQVTM, CDR2 ANQGSEA. The CDR3 sequence is 15 residues long. Between the trimmed V and J ends, which lost 4 bases and 4 bases, there was a span of 16 bases. The CDR3 nucleotides are TGCAGCGTTGGGGGACGGGGGTCGCCCACCGGGGAGCTGTTTTTT. Translation gives CSVGGRGSPTGELFF.

The V call is TRBV12-3 or TRBV12-4, the J call TRBJ2-7; 10 nucleotides line up with TRBD2. This CDR3 is 14 amino acids long. The trim removed 8 bases at V and 6 bases at J, leaving 10 bases unmatched. CDR3 DNA: TGTGCCAGCGGAGCGGGAGGGCCAAGAGGCGAGCAGTACTTC. It specifies CASGAGGPRGEQYF.

The table lists this clonotype with many counts. The chain employs TRBV20-1 and TRBJ2-7, with D possibly being TRBD2 (6 bases). Germline-derived CDR1 and CDR2 are DFQATT and SNEGSKA (reference sequence). Trimming pared 1 base from V and 3 bases from J, leaving 13 bases between. This CDR3 has 14 residues. The CDR3 protein is CSARGLESLYEQYF. The CDR3 bases are TGCAGTGCTAGAGGACTAGAATCGCTCTACGAGCAGTACTTC.

The V and J genes are TRBV27 and TRBJ2-7; TRBD1 might be the D (7 bases). This CDR3 is 14 amino acids long. Trimming stripped 5 bases from V and 12 bases from J, with 23 bases between. Germline-derived CDR1 and CDR2 are MNHEY and SMNVEV (reference sequence). The CDR3 reads CASSETGRWETRYF. CDR3 coding DNA: TGTGCCAGCAGTGAGACAGGGAGGTGGGAGACCCGGTACTTC.

Only one count was recorded for this clonotype. The chain is built from TRBV28 and TRBJ1-5; D is unresolved. CDR3 length equals 12 residues. Per germline, CDR1 MDHEN and CDR2 SYDVKM. Trimming cost V 11 bases and J 9 bases, with 17 bases left between them. The CDR3, as DNA: TGTGCCGGCACCTTAGGGCCTATGCCCCAGCATTTT. Its translation is CAGTLGPMPQHF.

The chain uses TRBV5-1 and TRBJ1-1; a possible D gene is TRBD1 (6 bases). The length of the CDR3 is 14 residues. Germline loops: CDR1 SGHRS, CDR2 YFSETQ. V was trimmed by 3 bases and J by 4 bases, leaving 13 bases between them. The DNA for the CDR3 is TGCGCCAGCAGCTCCTCAGGGGAAGGCACTGAAGCTTTCTTT. Its translation is CASSSSGEGTEAFF.

This clonotype was recorded once. The chain joins TRBV5-6 to TRBJ1-4; TRBD1 is a possible D gene (5 bases). The CDR3 length is 16 residues. CDR1 is SGHDT and CDR2 is YYEEEE in the germline V gene. The V and J ends lost 2 bases and 2 bases respectively, with 13 bases between them. This chain's CDR3 is CASSLQAGYTNEKLFF. CDR3 DNA: TGTGCCAGCAGCTTACAAGCAGGGTATACTAATGAAAAACTGTTTTTT.

J is TRBJ2-3 and V is TRBV12-5; TRBD2 matches 7 bases. CDR3 length equals 14 residues. Trimming took 5 bases from V and 0 from J; bases not matched to a gene: 2. CDR1 is LGHNT, CDR2 FRNRAP, per germline. The CDR3 nucleotides read TGTGCTAGTGGTGCGGGGGTAAGCACAGATACGCAGTATTTT. Residues: CASGAGVSTDTQYF.

This clonotype was observed a few times. V is TRBV4-3 and J is TRBJ2-1; D possibly corresponds to TRBD1 (8 bases). The V gene's germline CDR1 is LGHNA and CDR2 YSLEER. Trimming removed 0 bases at V and 13 bases at J, with 22 bases between. This CDR3 is 16 amino acids long. This chain's CDR3 is CASSQDTTGEGETQFF. CDR3 nucleotides: TGCGCCAGCAGCCAAGATACGACAGGGGAGGGCGAGACCCAGTTCTTC.

The chain is built from TRBV20-1 and TRBJ1-1, with a possible D match to TRBD1 (6 bases). This CDR3 has 13 amino acids. V lost 3 bases to trimming and J lost 7 bases, with 15 bases between them. CDR1 and CDR2 from the germline V gene are DFQATT and SNEGSKA (reference sequence). CDR3 DNA: TGCAGTGCTAGTCCCCAGGGGCGGCTTGAAGCTTTCTTT. The encoded protein is CSASPQGRLEAFF.

V is TRBV12-3 or TRBV12-4 and J is TRBJ2-5; 8 nucleotides line up with TRBD2. The CDR3 has 15 amino acids. V lost 1 base and J lost 3; bases outside the gene matches: 4. CDR3 protein: CASSLGRGGKETQYF. CDR3 DNA sequence: TGTGCCAGCAGTTTAGGACGGGGGGGCAAAGAGACCCAGTACTTC.